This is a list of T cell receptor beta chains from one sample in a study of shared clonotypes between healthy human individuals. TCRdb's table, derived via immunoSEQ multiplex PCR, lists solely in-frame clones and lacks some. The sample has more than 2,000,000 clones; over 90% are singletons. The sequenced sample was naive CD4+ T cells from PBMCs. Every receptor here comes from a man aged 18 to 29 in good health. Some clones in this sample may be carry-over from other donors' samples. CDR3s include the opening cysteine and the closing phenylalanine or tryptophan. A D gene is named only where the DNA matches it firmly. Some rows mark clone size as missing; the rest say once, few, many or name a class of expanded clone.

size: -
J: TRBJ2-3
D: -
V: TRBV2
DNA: TGTGCCAGCAGGGTGGACAGTACAGATACGCAGTATTTT
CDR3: CASRVDSTDTQYF

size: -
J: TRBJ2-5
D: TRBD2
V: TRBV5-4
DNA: TGTGCCAGCAGCTTGGGCAGGGAGGGAGAGACCCAGTACTTC
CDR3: CASSLGREGETQYF

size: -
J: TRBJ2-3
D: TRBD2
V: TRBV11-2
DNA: TGTGCCAGCAGCTTATTTGGGGGGACTAGGACCCTTCGGACAGATACGCAGTATTTT
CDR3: CASSLFGGTRTLRTDTQYF

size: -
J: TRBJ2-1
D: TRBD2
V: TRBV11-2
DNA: TGTGCCAGTGCGGGACTAGCGGTCCAAAGGGGTACGGATAATGAGCAGTTCTTC
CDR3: CASAGLAVQRGTDNEQFF

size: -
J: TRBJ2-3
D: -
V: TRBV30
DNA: TGTGCCTGGAGCGCAACCGGGAACCACATTTCGCAGTATTTT
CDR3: CAWSATGNHISQYF

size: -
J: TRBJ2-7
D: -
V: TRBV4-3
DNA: TGCGCCAGCAGCCAATCTCGGGACCTCCGATCCCTATGGGAGCAGTACTTC
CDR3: CASSQSRDLRSLWEQYF

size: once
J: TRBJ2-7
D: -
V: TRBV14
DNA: TGTGCCAGCAGCCAAGATTTCGAGCAGTACTTC
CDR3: CASSQDFEQYF

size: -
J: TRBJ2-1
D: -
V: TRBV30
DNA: TGTGCCTGGAGTTATGACATGTACAATGAGCAGTTCTTC
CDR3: CAWSYDMYNEQFF

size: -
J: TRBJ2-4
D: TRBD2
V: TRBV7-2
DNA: TGTGCCAGCAGCTTAAGGCGGGCTAGCGGGACTGGAAACATTCAGTACTTC
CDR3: CASSLRRASGTGNIQYF

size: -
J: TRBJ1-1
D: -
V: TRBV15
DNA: TGTGCCACCAGTGGCGATGGGACTGAAGCTTTCTTT
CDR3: CATSGDGTEAFF

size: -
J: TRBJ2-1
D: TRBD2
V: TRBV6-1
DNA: TGTGCCAGCCGGACTAGCGGGATTGGCGAGCAGTTCTTC
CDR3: CASRTSGIGEQFF

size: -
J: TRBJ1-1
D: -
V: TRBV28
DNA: TGTGCCAGCAGTTTATCTACGGGTGAAGCTTTCTTT
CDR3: CASSLSTGEAFF

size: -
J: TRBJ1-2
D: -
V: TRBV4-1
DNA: TGCGCCAGCAGCCAAGTTAAAAGGGGATCGCGGGGCTACACCTTC
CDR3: CASSQVKRGSRGYTF

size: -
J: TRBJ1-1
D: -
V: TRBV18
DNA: TGTGCCAGCTCACCTTATACGGCGAACACTGAAGCTTTCTTT
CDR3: CASSPYTANTEAFF

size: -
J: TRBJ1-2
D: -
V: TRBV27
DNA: TGTGCCAGCAGTTTTACCGGGACGTGGTATGGCTACACCTTC
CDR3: CASSFTGTWYGYTF

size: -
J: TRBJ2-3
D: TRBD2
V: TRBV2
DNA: TGTGCCAGCAGACGACTAGCGAGCACAGATACGCAGTATTTT
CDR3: CASRRLASTDTQYF

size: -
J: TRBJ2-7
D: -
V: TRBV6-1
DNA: TGTGCCAGCGTCGGTGCTGCGAACTACGAGCAGTACTTC
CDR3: CASVGAANYEQYF

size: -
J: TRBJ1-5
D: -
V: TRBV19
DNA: TGTGCCAGTAGGGGCACATGGGATCAGCCCCAGCATTTT
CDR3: CASRGTWDQPQHF

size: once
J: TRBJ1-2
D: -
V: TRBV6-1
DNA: TGTGCCAGCAGTTCAACCCATGGCTACACCTTC
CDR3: CASSSTHGYTF